This is a list of T cell receptor beta chains from one sample in a study of vaccination and CD4 T cells after COVID-19. TCRdb used MiXCR to reprocess the PCR reads, holding one entry per CDR3 protein. The data show 17,000 or so distinct CDR3 sequences, roughly 30% seen once. Their antigens remain unidentified. Sequenced input: cultured CD4+ T cells from blood. The receptors originated from a human donor with COVID-19. The CDR3 runs from the conserved cysteine through the conserved F or W. A D gene is named only where the DNA matches it firmly. The size entry is marked missing in some rows and otherwise reads once, few, many or a size class.

j_call d_call v_call clone_size cdr3_nt cdr3_aa
TRBJ2-5 TRBD2 TRBV6-5 . TGTGCCAGCAGTTACCCCACAAAAAACTTAGCGGGGGGGAAAGAGACCCAGTACTTC CASSYPTKNLAGGKETQYF
TRBJ2-7 . TRBV6-1 few TGTGCCAGCAGTGAAGAACGGTCCTACGAGCAGTACTTC CASSEERSYEQYF
TRBJ2-5 . TRBV11-1 few TGTGCCAGCAGCATTGGGGACCCGAGACAAGAGACCCAGTACTTC CASSIGDPRQETQYF
TRBJ2-7 . TRBV21-1 . TGTGCCAGCAGCAAAGATGGGACCAGGGGACACTTGGTCGAGCAGTACTTC CASSKDGTRGHLVEQYF
TRBJ1-6 . TRBV19 . TGTGCCAGTCTGGACAGCCTGTATGATTCACCCCTCCACTTT CASLDSLYDSPLHF
TRBJ1-2 TRBD1 TRBV28 . TGTGCCAGCAGTTCCGACAGGGGTGGCTACACCTTC CASSSDRGGYTF
TRBJ2-5 . TRBV28 . TGTGCCAGCAGGTCGTCTCCCGGGACATCGTACCAAGAGACCCAGTACTTC CASRSSPGTSYQETQYF
TRBJ1-1 . TRBV20-1 . TGCAGTGCTAGAGAGGGCAGGGGCGGCACTGAAGCTTTCTTT CSAREGRGGTEAFF
TRBJ2-7 . TRBV2 . TGTGCCAGCAGAGTAGAACAGGGCCACGAGCAGTACTTC CASRVEQGHEQYF
TRBJ2-2 TRBD1 TRBV27 . TGTGCCAGCAGTACCGGCAGGGGGCCGGCCACCGGGGAGCTGTTTTTT CASSTGRGPATGELFF
TRBJ1-5 . TRBV19 . TGTGCCAGTAGTAAACAGGGTGGCGCCCAGCCCCAGCATTTT CASSKQGGAQPQHF
TRBJ1-5 . TRBV18 . TGTGCCAGCTCAATCCGGGACAATCAGCCCCAGCATTTT CASSIRDNQPQHF
TRBJ1-6 . TRBV9 few TGTGCCAGCAGCGTAGGTCCCGGGGGGAGTTCACCCCTCCACTTT CASSVGPGGSSPLHF
TRBJ1-5 TRBD1 TRBV20-1 . TGCAGTGCTAGAGATAGGCAGGGGGCGGGGAGCAATCAGCCCCAGCATTTT CSARDRQGAGSNQPQHF
TRBJ1-4 . TRBV27 . TGTGCCACCCAGGGAAGGGGCGGATCAACTAATGAAAAACTGTTTTTT CATQGRGGSTNEKLFF
TRBJ1-2 . TRBV9 . TGTGCCAGCAGCGTAAGCAGGGATGGTGGCTACACCTTC CASSVSRDGGYTF
TRBJ2-7 . TRBV11-3 . TGTGCCAGCAGCCACATGGGCAACGAGCAGTACTTC CASSHMGNEQYF
TRBJ2-3 . TRBV7-2 . TGTGCCAGCAGCCCCATGGAGGGGTTTGGCACAGATACGCAGTATTTT CASSPMEGFGTDTQYF
TRBJ1-5 . TRBV27 medium-sized TGTGCCAGCAGTGAGGACCAGCGGGGCAATCAGCCCCAGCATTTT CASSEDQRGNQPQHF
TRBJ1-2 TRBD1 TRBV4-3 few TGCGCCAGCAGCCCTTCAGGGGGCTATGACTATGGCTACACCTTC CASSPSGGYDYGYTF
TRBJ1-2 . TRBV5-1 . TGCGCCAGCACCCCCGGGGGTGGATCCGGACCCGGGGGTGGCTACACCTTC CASTPGGGSGPGGGYTF
TRBJ1-1 . TRBV18 once TGTGCCAGCTCACCAGCGAAGACAGTCAACACTGAAGCTTTCTTT CASSPAKTVNTEAFF
TRBJ1-2 TRBD1 TRBV7-9 . TGTGCCAGCAGCCGCGATGGGACAGGGGCCTATGGCTACACCTTC CASSRDGTGAYGYTF
TRBJ1-4 . TRBV4-1 . TGCGCCAGCAGCCAAGACCGAAGGACGGGTGAACTGTTTTTT CASSQDRRTGELFF
TRBJ2-5 . TRBV2 . TGTGCCAGCACGAGGGGGGAGTTGGAGACCCAGTACTTC CASTRGELETQYF
TRBJ1-2 . TRBV29-1 . TGCAGCGTCTCTCAGTGGGAGGACTATGGCTACACCTTC CSVSQWEDYGYTF
TRBJ1-5 TRBD1 TRBV6-1 . TGTGCCAGCATAAACAGGGGGGGCAATCAGCCCCAGCATTTT CASINRGGNQPQHF
TRBJ1-5 . TRBV12-3/TRBV12-4 few TGTGCCAGCACCGGGACTAGGAGGGATCAGCCCCAGCATTTT CASTGTRRDQPQHF
TRBJ2-1 TRBD1 TRBV19 few TGTGCCAGTAGTTCTTATGGGGACAGGGGTTCCAATGAGCAGTTCTTC CASSSYGDRGSNEQFF
TRBJ2-2 TRBD2 TRBV7-8 few TGTGCCAGCAGCCCGGGGACTAGCGGGGTCGGGGAGCTGTTTTTT CASSPGTSGVGELFF
TRBJ2-7 . TRBV20-1 . TGCAGTGCTAGAGACCCCGTCGGGGGTTCCTACGAGCAGTACTTC CSARDPVGGSYEQYF
TRBJ1-1 . TRBV19 . . CASSILASYNTEAFF
TRBJ2-2 TRBD1 TRBV24-1 few TGTGCCACCAGTGATCCAACAGGGGCACCGGACACCGGGGAGCTGTTTTTT CATSDPTGAPDTGELFF
TRBJ2-5 . TRBV6-1 few TGTGCCAGCAGGCGGACAGACCAAGAGACCCAGTACTTC CASRRTDQETQYF
TRBJ1-6 TRBD1 TRBV5-1 . TGCGCCAGCAGCCTGGGACAGACGCATTCACCCCTCCACTTT CASSLGQTHSPLHF
TRBJ2-5 TRBD2 TRBV2 few TGTGCCAGTACGGGGGGACCCGGAGAGACCCAGTACTTC CASTGGPGETQYF
TRBJ2-2 TRBD1 TRBV5-1 . TGCGCCAGCAGCTTAGACCCGGGACAGGGTGCCGGGGAGCTGTTTTTT CASSLDPGQGAGELFF
TRBJ1-3 TRBD1 TRBV4-1 . TGCGCCAGCAGCCAGAGGATTACTAGGGGGCTAGGAAACACCATATATTTT CASSQRITRGLGNTIYF
TRBJ2-7 . TRBV28 few TGTGCCAGCAGTGCCCTAATCTACGAGCAGTACTTC CASSALIYEQYF
TRBJ2-3 . TRBV15 few TGTGCCACCAGCCCTCGGCACAGGATGGCCGCAGATACGCAGTATTTT CATSPRHRMAADTQYF
TRBJ2-1 TRBD2 TRBV7-6 . TGTGCCAGCAGCTCCCCGGCAGCGGGGGGGTACAATGAGCAGTTCTTC CASSSPAAGGYNEQFF
TRBJ1-5 TRBD1 TRBV6-2/TRBV6-3 few TGTGCCAGCAGCCCGCCGGGACAGGGGGCCCTGCCCCAGCATTTT CASSPPGQGALPQHF
TRBJ1-5 . TRBV30 medium-sized TGTGCCTGGGGCAGCCGGGCCTCGTATAGCAATCAGCCCCAGCATTTT CAWGSRASYSNQPQHF
TRBJ2-5 . TRBV7-6 . TGTGCCAGCAGCCGCATCCGGGACGCCGAAGAGACCCAGTACTTC CASSRIRDAEETQYF
TRBJ1-5 TRBD1 TRBV6-5 few TGTGCCAGCAGTTACAGGGGGCCCCAGCCCCAGCATTTT CASSYRGPQPQHF
TRBJ2-7 TRBD1 TRBV20-1 . TGCAGTGCGGGACAGGCGGGTGAGCAGTACTTC CSAGQAGEQYF
TRBJ2-2 TRBD1 TRBV6-2/TRBV6-3 few TGTGCCAGCAGTAGGACAGGCAAGAACACCGGGGAGCTGTTTTTT CASSRTGKNTGELFF